This T cell receptor (beta chain) derives from a study of blood T cell repertoires in COVID-19. Across the study: In each case, the material was cDNA or gDNA derived from T cells, B-cell-depleted T cells, or PBMCs.

The CDR3 sequence is 16 residues long. The germline V gene has CDR1 MNHEY and CDR2 SVGAGI. With V trimmed by 0 bases and J by 5 bases, 8 bases remained unmatched. Those enrolled, adults aged about 18 to 89 years, came from about two dozen US areas. Measured with immunoSEQ multiplex PCR; TCRdb has only the in-frame clones, and not every one. The sample lists approximately 200,000 clones, roughly 82% occurring once. The chain is built from TRBV6-5 and TRBJ2-3; TRBD2 aligns across 7 bases. The material sequenced was PBMCs or T cells enriched from blood (not recorded which). The clonotype was recovered from a woman aged 25 to 39 who had recovered from COVID-19. CDR3 nucleotides: TGTGCCAGCAGTTACTCTTTGCAGGGAGGGATAGATACGCAGTATTTT. It codes for CASSYSLQGGIDTQYF.